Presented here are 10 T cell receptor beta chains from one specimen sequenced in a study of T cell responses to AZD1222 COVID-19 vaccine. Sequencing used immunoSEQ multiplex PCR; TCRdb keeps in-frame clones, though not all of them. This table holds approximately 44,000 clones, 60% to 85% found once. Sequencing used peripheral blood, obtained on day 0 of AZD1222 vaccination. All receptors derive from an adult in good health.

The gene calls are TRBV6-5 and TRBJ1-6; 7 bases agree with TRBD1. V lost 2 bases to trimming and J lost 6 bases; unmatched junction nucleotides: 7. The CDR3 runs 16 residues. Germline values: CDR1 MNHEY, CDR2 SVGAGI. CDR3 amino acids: CASSYLLRDSNSPLHF. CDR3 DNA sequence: TGTGCCAGCAGTTACCTACTCCGGGACAGTAATTCACCCCTCCACTTT.

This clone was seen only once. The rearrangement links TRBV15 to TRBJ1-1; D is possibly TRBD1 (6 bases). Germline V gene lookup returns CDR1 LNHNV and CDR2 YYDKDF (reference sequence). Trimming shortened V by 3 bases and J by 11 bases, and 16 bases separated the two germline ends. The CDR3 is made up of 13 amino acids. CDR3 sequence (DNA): TGTGCCACCAGCAGTTCAGTTGAGGGGGAGGCTTTCTTT. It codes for CATSSSVEGEAFF.

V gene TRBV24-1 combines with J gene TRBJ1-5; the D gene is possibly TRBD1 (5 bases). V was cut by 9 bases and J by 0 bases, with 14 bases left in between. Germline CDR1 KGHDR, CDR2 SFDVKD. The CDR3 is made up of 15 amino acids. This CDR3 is CATRGPVYSNQPQHF. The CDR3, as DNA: TGTGCCACCCGGGGCCCCGTCTATAGCAATCAGCCCCAGCATTTT.

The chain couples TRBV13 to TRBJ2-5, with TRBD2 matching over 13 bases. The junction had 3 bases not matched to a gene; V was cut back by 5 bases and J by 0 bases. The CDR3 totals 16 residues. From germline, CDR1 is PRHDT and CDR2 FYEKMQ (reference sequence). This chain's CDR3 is CASSEGLAGYQETQYF. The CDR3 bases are TGTGCCAGCAGCGAGGGACTAGCGGGGTACCAAGAGACCCAGTACTTC.

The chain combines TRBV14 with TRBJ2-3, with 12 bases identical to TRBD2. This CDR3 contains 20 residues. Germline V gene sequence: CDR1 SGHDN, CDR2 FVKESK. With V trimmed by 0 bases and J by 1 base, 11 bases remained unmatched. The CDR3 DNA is TGTGCCAGCAGCCAAGATCGAGGACTAGCGGGGTTTTACGGCACAGATACGCAGTATTTT. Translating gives CASSQDRGLAGFYGTDTQYF.

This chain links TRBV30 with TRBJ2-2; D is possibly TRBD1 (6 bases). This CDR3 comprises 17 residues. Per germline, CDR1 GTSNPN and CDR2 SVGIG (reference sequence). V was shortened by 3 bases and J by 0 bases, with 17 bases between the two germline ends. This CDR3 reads CAWSPGAGQANTGELFF. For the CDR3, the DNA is TGTGCCTGGAGCCCAGGGGCTGGGCAGGCGAACACCGGGGAGCTGTTTTTT.

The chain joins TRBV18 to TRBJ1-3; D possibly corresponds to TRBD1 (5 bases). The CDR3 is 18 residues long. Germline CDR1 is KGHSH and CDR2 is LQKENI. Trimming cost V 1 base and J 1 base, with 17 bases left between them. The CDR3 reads CASSPLGDRRPSGNTIYF. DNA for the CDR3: TGTGCCAGCTCACCACTCGGCGACAGAAGGCCGTCTGGAAACACCATATATTTT.

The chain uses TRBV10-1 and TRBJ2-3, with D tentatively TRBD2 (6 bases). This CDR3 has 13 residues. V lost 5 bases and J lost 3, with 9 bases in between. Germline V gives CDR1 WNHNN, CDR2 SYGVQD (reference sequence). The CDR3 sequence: CASSRGLTDTQYF. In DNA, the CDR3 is TGCGCCAGCAGTCGTGGACTAACAGATACGCAGTATTTT.

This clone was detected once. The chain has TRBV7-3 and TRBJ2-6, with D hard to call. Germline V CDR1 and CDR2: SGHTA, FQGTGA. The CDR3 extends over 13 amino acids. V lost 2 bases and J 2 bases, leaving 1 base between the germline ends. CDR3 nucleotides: TGTGCCAGCAGCTTACCTGGGGCCAACGTCCTGACTTTC. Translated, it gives CASSLPGANVLTF.

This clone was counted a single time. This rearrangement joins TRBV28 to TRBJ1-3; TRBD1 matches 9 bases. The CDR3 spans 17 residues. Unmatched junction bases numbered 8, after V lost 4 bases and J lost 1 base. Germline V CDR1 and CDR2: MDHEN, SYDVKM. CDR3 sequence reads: CASSSGTGKGSGNTIYF. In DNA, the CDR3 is TGTGCCAGCAGTTCCGGGACAGGGAAAGGGTCTGGAAACACCATATATTTT. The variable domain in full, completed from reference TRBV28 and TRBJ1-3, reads DVKVTQSSRYLVKRTGEKVFLECVQDMDHENMFWYRQDPGLGLRLIYFSYDVKMKEKGDIPEGYSVSREKKERFSLILESASTNQTSMYLCASSSGTGKGSGNTIYFGEGSWLTVV.